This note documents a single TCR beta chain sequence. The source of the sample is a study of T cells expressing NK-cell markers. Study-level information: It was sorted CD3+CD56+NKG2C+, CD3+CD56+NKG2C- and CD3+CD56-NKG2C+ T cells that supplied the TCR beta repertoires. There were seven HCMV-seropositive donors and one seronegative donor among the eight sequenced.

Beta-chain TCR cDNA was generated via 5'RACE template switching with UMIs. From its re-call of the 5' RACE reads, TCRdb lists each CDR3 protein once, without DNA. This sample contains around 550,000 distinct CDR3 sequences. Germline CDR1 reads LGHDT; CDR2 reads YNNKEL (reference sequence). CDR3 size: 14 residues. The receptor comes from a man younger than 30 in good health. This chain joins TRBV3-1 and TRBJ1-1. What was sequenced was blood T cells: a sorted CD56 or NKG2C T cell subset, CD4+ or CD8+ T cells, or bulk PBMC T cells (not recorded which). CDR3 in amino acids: CASSPMGSNTEAFF.